Listed below are T cell receptor beta chains from one sample, sequenced in a study of T-cell memory formation after mild COVID-19. Each CDR3 protein gets one entry after TCRdb re-called the 5' RACE reads with MiXCR. The sample shows under 400,000 distinct CDR3 sequences, 25% to 30% of them seen only once. The sample was PBMCs or a T cell subset sorted from them (not recorded which). Receptors were obtained from an adult woman who had mild COVID-19 (a few samples of this study predate the infection). Cell type and time point are not known. Each CDR3 is given with its conserved first and last residue. D genes are given only for firm matches. Clone size is stated in some rows and not others, as once, few, many or a class when expanded.

CDR3 DNA,CDR3 protein,D gene,clone size,V gene,J gene
TGTGCCAGCAGAACCCTGGGACTAGCGGGAGGGGATACGCAGTATTTT,CASRTLGLAGGDTQYF,TRBD2,NA,TRBV12-3/TRBV12-4,TRBJ2-3
TGTGCCAGCAGTCAGCGGACAGGGGCATACAATGAGCAGTTCTTC,CASSQRTGAYNEQFF,TRBD1,few,TRBV12-3/TRBV12-4,TRBJ2-1
TGTGCCAGCAGCTTACTAGCGGGAGGGATCCTCTACGAGCAGTACTTC,CASSLLAGGILYEQYF,TRBD2,few,TRBV7-2,TRBJ2-7
TGTGCCAGCAGCTTGGGGGCAGGGGAAGAGACCCAGTACTTC,CASSLGAGEETQYF,NA,NA,TRBV5-6,TRBJ2-5
TGTGCCACCAGTGACCCCGGGACCTCCGACGGGACCCAGTACTTC,CATSDPGTSDGTQYF,NA,few,TRBV24-1,TRBJ2-5
TGTGCCAGCTCATCTCCCTATCAGCCCCAGCATTTT,CASSSPYQPQHF,NA,few,TRBV18,TRBJ1-5
TGCGCCAGCAGCTTGGATATAGCGGGGACTAGCACAGATACGCAGTATTTT,CASSLDIAGTSTDTQYF,TRBD2,few,TRBV5-1,TRBJ2-3
TGTGCCAGCAGTGGTGGGGGGGTGGCCTATGGCTACACCTTC,CASSGGGVAYGYTF,NA,NA,TRBV9,TRBJ1-2
TGTGCCAGCAGCTCTCCAGACAGGAACACCGGGGAGCTGTTTTTT,CASSSPDRNTGELFF,NA,NA,TRBV7-6,TRBJ2-2
TGTGCCAGCAGCCTTACAGGGAGCTGGTTACATGGCTACACCTTC,CASSLTGSWLHGYTF,NA,NA,TRBV7-3,TRBJ1-2
TGTGCCATCAGTGAGAGGGACAGGGCAACCTACGAGCAGTACTTC,CAISERDRATYEQYF,TRBD1,few,TRBV10-3,TRBJ2-7
TGTGCCTGGATAAATCCCGGGACAGGGACATACAATGAGCAGTTCTTC,CAWINPGTGTYNEQFF,TRBD1,NA,TRBV30,TRBJ2-1
TGTGCCAGCAGCCCGCGCCAGGGGCCAGTCTACGAGCAGTACTTC,CASSPRQGPVYEQYF,NA,few,TRBV7-3,TRBJ2-7
TGCGCCAGCAGCTGCCCGGAGTGCCCTAATGAAAAACTGTTTTTT,CASSCPECPNEKLFF,NA,NA,TRBV5-1,TRBJ1-4
TGCAGCGCCGAGGACGCGGGGGATGAAGGCACTGAAGCTTTCTTT,CSAEDAGDEGTEAFF,NA,few,TRBV29-1,TRBJ1-1
TGTGCCACCAGTGATTTGCCCGGAAAGCAGTTCTTC,CATSDLPGKQFF,NA,NA,TRBV24-1,TRBJ2-1
TGTGCCAGTCATGGACTGTCACAAGAGACCCAGTACTTC,CASHGLSQETQYF,NA,few,TRBV2,TRBJ2-5
TGCAGCGTTGATGTGTCAGCGGAAGAGACCCAGTACTTC,CSVDVSAEETQYF,NA,NA,TRBV29-1,TRBJ2-5
TGCGCCAGCAGCTCAGGACAGGGGCTAGAGACCCAGTACTTC,CASSSGQGLETQYF,TRBD1,few,TRBV5-1,TRBJ2-5
TGTGCCAGCAGCTCACAAACCGGGACTGGACCGGGCGAGCAGTACTTC,CASSSQTGTGPGEQYF,NA,few,TRBV7-6,TRBJ2-7
TGTGCCAGCAGCTTGACAGGGACCAAGGGCGAGCAGTACTTC,CASSLTGTKGEQYF,NA,NA,TRBV5-6,TRBJ2-7
TGTGCCAGCAGTTTTGTTTTGGGACAGGGGGCCAACAATGAGCAGTTCTTC,CASSFVLGQGANNEQFF,TRBD1,NA,TRBV12-3/TRBV12-4,TRBJ2-1
TGTGCCAGCAGCCAAGTTGAGGCAGCCGGACTTGAGGCTTTCTTT,CASSQVEAAGLEAFF,NA,NA,TRBV4-2,TRBJ1-1
TGTGCCAGCAGCCAAGCTACGTATGGCTACACCTTC,CASSQATYGYTF,NA,few,TRBV3-1,TRBJ1-2
TGTGCCAGCAGTGCCCGGGGGGGCCTTTACGAGCAGTACTTC,CASSARGGLYEQYF,TRBD2,NA,TRBV2,TRBJ2-7
TGCAGTGCTCATCTCAGGGGGCGCCGCAATGAGCAGTTCTTC,CSAHLRGRRNEQFF,TRBD1,few,TRBV20-1,TRBJ2-1
TGCGCCAGCAGCCGCGGGGGGGACTCGGCCTCCTACGAGCAGTACTTC,CASSRGGDSASYEQYF,TRBD2,NA,TRBV5-1,TRBJ2-7
TGTGCCAGCAGCCTCGGTGGTGCAGGGGGTTTTTGGACAGATACGCAGTATTTT,CASSLGGAGGFWTDTQYF,TRBD1,NA,TRBV7-6,TRBJ2-3
TGTGCCAGCAGTTTAGCATCGACTTTCCAAGAGACCCAGTACTTC,CASSLASTFQETQYF,NA,NA,TRBV12-3/TRBV12-4,TRBJ2-5
TGTGCCAGCAGCTTAGTCAGGGTAAACACTGAAGCTTTCTTT,CASSLVRVNTEAFF,NA,NA,TRBV7-9,TRBJ1-1
TGTGCCAGCACTTCCGGGACTGCCTACAATGAGCAGTTCTTC,CASTSGTAYNEQFF,NA,NA,TRBV5-6,TRBJ2-1